One T cell receptor beta chain is described in this entry. What it binds is not known. This sample stems from a study of persistence of HIV-infected CD4 T cells. Sequencing used immunoSEQ version 4 in survey mode. TCRdb keeps only in-frame clones here, not all; method: immunoSEQ multiplex PCR. There are about 45,000 clones in the sample; about nine tenths occur only once, and approximately 1.8% lies in the top ten. Cells were stimulated nonspecifically with anti-CD3/anti-CD28 magnetic beads. CD4+ T cells upregulating both CD40 ligand and CD69 were sorted as responding cells. The V end lost 1 base, the J end lost 6 bases, and 22 bases lay between the germline ends. This CDR3 has 17 residues. Germline loops: CDR1 SGHVS, CDR2 FQNEAQ.

The V call is TRBV7-8, the J call TRBJ2-7, with D perhaps TRBD1 (5 bases). The sequence came from an adult man with HIV who was CMV-seropositive. The input for sequencing was CD4+ T cells sorted from PBMCs after roughly 18-hour stimulation, taken from a patient who received antiretroviral therapy. CDR3 sequence reads: CASSLGGGAGLFFEQYF. As DNA, the CDR3 is TGTGCCAGCAGCTTAGGGGGCGGCGCCGGGTTATTTTTCGAGCAGTACTTC.